These 22 T cell receptor beta chains share one sample of origin, sequenced in a study of siplizumab effects on memory and regulatory T cells. Repertoires were generated with immunoSEQ multiplex PCR, while TCRdb's copy carries only in-frame clones and drops some. The sample yields about 80,000 clones, 95% seen once. Sequenced sample: CD8+ T cells sorted from blood. These receptors all stem from a human donor in good health.

This chain joins TRBV10-1 and TRBJ1-1; 7 bases map to TRBD1. From germline, CDR1 is WNHNN and CDR2 SYGVQD (reference sequence). With V trimmed by 0 bases and J by 4 bases, 2 bases remained unmatched. There are 14 residues in the CDR3. CDR3 protein: CASSESPGGTEAFF. The CDR3 DNA sequence: TGCGCCAGCAGTGAGTCCCCAGGGGGCACTGAAGCTTTCTTT.

This sequence joins TRBV5-1 and TRBJ2-7, with D uncertain. Germline CDR1 is SGHRS and CDR2 is YFSETQ. V lost 4 bases and J lost 3, with 14 bases in between. This CDR3 contains 14 residues. CDR3 in DNA: TGCGCCAGCAGCACCGACGGATGGAACTACGAGCAGTACTTC. It specifies CASSTDGWNYEQYF.

The chain links TRBV4-1 to TRBJ2-3; 8 nucleotides align to TRBD1. Trimming at V came to 3 bases and at J to 4 bases, leaving 12 bases not matched to a gene. The CDR3 covers 17 residues. Germline V lookup: CDR1 MGHRA, CDR2 YSYEKL. CDR3 bases: TGCGCCAGCAGCCAGGCTTCAGGGACAGGTCTTCCAGATACGCAGTATTTT. As protein: CASSQASGTGLPDTQYF.

This chain joins TRBV25-1 and TRBJ2-1, with a possible D match to TRBD1 (6 bases). In germline, CDR1 is MGHDK, CDR2 SYGVNS. The CDR3 runs to 14 residues. The germline V and J ends were trimmed by 3 bases and 7 bases, with 13 bases remaining between them. DNA of the CDR3: TGTGCCAGCAGTGATCAGGGGTTGGTTAATGAGCAGTTCTTC. Protein: CASSDQGLVNEQFF.

V usage is TRBV19 and J usage is TRBJ1-1, with 7 bases identical to TRBD1. Germline CDR1 and CDR2: LNHDA and SQIVND (reference sequence). V trimming: 7 bases; J trimming: 0 bases; junction bases outside the gene matches: 14. The CDR3 has 17 residues. The CDR3 bases are TGTGCCAGTACCGACTTGCGGACAGGTGGATTGAACACTGAAGCTTTCTTT. As protein: CASTDLRTGGLNTEAFF.

The chain recombines TRBV9 with TRBJ1-1; D not certain. Germline values: CDR1 SGDLS, CDR2 YYNGEE. This CDR3 region has 13 residues. Trimming left V 0 bases short and J 1 base short, with 4 bases between. CDR3 protein: CASSVGSNTEAFF. CDR3 nucleotide sequence: TGTGCCAGCAGCGTAGGGTCGAACACTGAAGCTTTCTTT. Based on the CDR3 plus reference TRBV9 and TRBJ1-1, the full variable domain is DSGVTQTPKHLITATGQRVTLRCSPRSGDLSVYWYQQSLDQGLQFLIQYYNGEERAKGNILERFSAQQFPDLHSELNLSSLELGDSALYFCASSVGSNTEAFFGQGTRLTVV.

This clone was seen only once. The rearrangement links TRBV7-9 to TRBJ1-1; D might be TRBD1 (5 bases). The CDR3 has 16 amino acids. Deletions cut 2 bases from V and 4 bases from J, with 17 bases between. CDR1 is SEHNR and CDR2 is FQNEAQ in the germline V gene (reference sequence). CDR3 DNA sequence: TGTGCCAGCAGCTTAACTCCCCCCGGGCAGGGCACTGAAGCTTTCTTT. It translates to CASSLTPPGQGTEAFF.

This chain connects TRBV6-5 to TRBJ2-5; the D gene is possibly TRBD2 (6 bases). CDR1 MNHEY and CDR2 SVGAGI come from the germline V gene. V shed 5 bases and J shed 5 bases, with 12 bases lying between them. This CDR3 is 13 amino acids long. CDR3 in amino acids: CASSPGGRETQYF. CDR3 in DNA: TGTGCCAGCAGTCCTGGGGGGAGGGAGACCCAGTACTTC.

V and J are TRBV6-5 and TRBJ2-7; 10 positions agree with TRBD1. CDR3 length: 14 residues. Trimming at V came to 5 bases and at J to 2 bases, leaving 3 bases not matched to a gene. The germline CDR1 and CDR2 sequences are MNHEY and SVGAGI. Here the CDR3 reads CASSLGQGAYEQYF. CDR3 sequence (DNA): TGTGCCAGCAGTCTCGGACAGGGGGCCTACGAGCAGTACTTC.

The rearrangement links TRBV6-5 to TRBJ2-2; perhaps TRBD2 as D (5 bases). The V gene's germline CDR1 is MNHEY and CDR2 SVGAGI. The CDR3 covers 16 residues. Deletions cut 0 bases from V and 7 bases from J, with 15 bases between. CDR3: CASSYSISGIDGELFF. The DNA for the CDR3 is TGTGCCAGCAGTTACTCAATTTCCGGGATTGACGGGGAGCTGTTTTTT.

The chain uses TRBV18 and TRBJ1-4; 7 bases agree with TRBD1. The CDR3 is made up of 15 amino acids. Looked up from germline, CDR1 is KGHSH and CDR2 is LQKENI. J lost 7 bases, V lost 1 base, and 6 bases had no gene match. CDR3 loop: CASSPRKGAGEKLFF. The CDR3 bases are TGTGCCAGCTCACCACGGAAGGGGGCGGGTGAAAAACTGTTTTTT.

The chain combines TRBV7-6 with TRBJ2-5; 11 bases match TRBD2. Germline V gives CDR1 SGHVS, CDR2 FNYEAQ. This CDR3 is built from 15 residues. The V segment lost 4 bases and the J segment 2 bases; nucleotides outside the gene matches: 3. The CDR3 spells CASSWTSGSQETQYF. The DNA of the CDR3 is TGTGCCAGCAGCTGGACTAGCGGGTCTCAAGAGACCCAGTACTTC.

A single count supports this clone. The chain links TRBV10-1 to TRBJ1-5; TRBD1 is a possible D gene (6 bases). CDR3 length: 16 amino acids. V dropped 11 bases and J dropped 0 bases, with 20 bases sitting between them. Germline V gives CDR1 WNHNN, CDR2 SYGVQD (reference sequence). DNA for the CDR3: TGCGCCGCCTTTTGCGTGGAGGGGGATAGCAATCAGCCCCAGCATTTT. It is translated as CAAFCVEGDSNQPQHF.

The V gene is TRBV5-1, the J gene TRBJ2-7; D is ambiguous. Trimming cost V 4 bases and J 4 bases, with 15 bases left between them. The CDR3 contains 14 residues. CDR1 is SGHRS and CDR2 is YFSETQ in the germline V gene. CDR3 amino acids: CASSPLADPYEQYF. CDR3 nucleotides: TGCGCCAGCAGCCCACTTGCGGACCCTTACGAGCAGTACTTC.

This chain links TRBV11-3 with TRBJ2-1; TRBD2 aligns across 16 bases. The trim removed 5 bases at V and 2 bases at J, leaving 12 bases unmatched. Germline V lookup: CDR1 SGHNT, CDR2 YENEEA. CDR3 length: 20 amino acids. CDR3 nucleotides: TGTGCCAGCAGCAAAGACCCGGGACTAGCGGGAGGGCCCACCTACAATGAGCAGTTCTTC. It translates to CASSKDPGLAGGPTYNEQFF.

CDR3 DNA: TGTGCCAGTCGCGAGGCGGCGGAATACTACGAGCAGTACTTC. This encodes CASREAAEYYEQYF. The gene calls are TRBV19 and TRBJ2-7, with unresolved D. The CDR3 loop spans 14 amino acids. Trimming pared 8 bases from V and 3 bases from J, leaving 17 bases between. Germline lookup yields CDR1 LNHDA and CDR2 SQIVND (reference sequence). The whole variable domain, filled in from reference TRBV19 and TRBJ2-7, reads DGGITQSPKYLFRKEGQNVTLSCEQNLNHDAMYWYRQDPGQGLRLIYYSQIVNDFQKGDIAEGYSVSREKKESFPLTVTSAQKNPTAFYLCASREAAEYYEQYFGPGTRLTVT.

A word on this clone: A junction end diverges from the germline sequence, so it may reflect a read error. The chain has TRBV7-7 and TRBJ2-5; D perhaps matches TRBD1 (6 bases). CDR3 length: 15 amino acids. The germline gives CDR1 SSHAT, CDR2 FNYEAQ (reference sequence). The CDR3 region has the DNA TGTGCTAGCAGCTGGTCATGGGGGCCCCAAGAGACCCAGTACTTC. This translates into CASSWSWGPQETQYF. Using reference TRBV7-7 and TRBJ2-5 for the parts outside the CDR3, the full variable domain is GAGVSQSPRYKVTKRGQDVTLRCDPISSHATLYWYQQALGQGPEFLTYFNYEAQPDKSGLPSDRFSAERPEGSISTLTIQRTEQRDSAMYRCASSWSWGPQETQYFGPGTRLLVL.

The chain links TRBV6-1 to TRBJ1-1; 9 bases map to TRBD1. The CDR3 runs to 16 residues. Trimming at V came to 3 bases and at J to 1 base, leaving 6 bases not matched to a gene. Germline lookup yields CDR1 MNHNS and CDR2 SASEGT. In nucleotides, the CDR3 is TGTGCCAGCAGTGAGCATACAGGGGGCAGGAACACTGAAGCTTTCTTT. Its translation is CASSEHTGGRNTEAFF.

This chain joins TRBV6-5 and TRBJ2-1; D remains unclear. Trimming took 2 bases from V and 0 from J, leaving 8 bases between them. Germline V gene sequence: CDR1 MNHEY, CDR2 SVGAGI. The CDR3 covers 15 residues. The CDR3 nucleotides are TGTGCCAGCAGTTACGCCGGATTCTCCTACAATGAGCAGTTCTTC. This codes for CASSYAGFSYNEQFF.

V gene TRBV7-9 combines with J gene TRBJ2-3; TRBD1 agrees at 11 bases. Per germline, CDR1 SEHNR and CDR2 FQNEAQ (reference sequence). The J segment lost 5 bases and the V segment lost 11 bases, leaving 12 bases of the junction unmatched. This CDR3 spans 15 amino acids. The CDR3 DNA sequence: TGTGCCGGGGAGGTCGGACAGGGGGCAATAGATACGCAGTATTTT. This translates into CAGEVGQGAIDTQYF.

V gene TRBV27 combines with J gene TRBJ1-2; D unresolved. Between the trimmed V and J ends, which lost 4 bases and 8 bases, there was a span of 11 bases. Germline CDR1 is MNHEY and CDR2 is SMNVEV (reference sequence). The CDR3 contains 12 residues. The CDR3 DNA reads as TGTGCCAGCAGTTCACCCTATACCGGCTACACCTTC. Protein: CASSSPYTGYTF.

V usage is TRBV7-2 and J usage is TRBJ2-1; perhaps D is TRBD1 or TRBD2 (5 bases each). The CDR3 spans 15 residues. The germline V and J ends were trimmed by 0 bases and 6 bases, with 12 bases remaining between them. CDR1 and CDR2 (germline): SGHTA, FQGNSA. The CDR3 coding sequence is TGTGCCAGCAGCTTAGCGACCTGGGGGTTCAATGAGCAGTTCTTC. It encodes CASSLATWGFNEQFF. Based on the CDR3 plus reference TRBV7-2 and TRBJ2-1, the full variable domain is GAGVSQSPSNKVTEKGKDVELRCDPISGHTALYWYRQSLGQGLEFLIYFQGNSAPDKSGLPSDRFSAERTGGSVSTLTIQRTQQEDSAVYLCASSLATWGFNEQFFGPGTRLTVL.